A selection of T cell receptor beta chains follows, all from one sample in a study of blood T cell repertoires in COVID-19. Repertoires were generated with immunoSEQ multiplex PCR, while TCRdb's copy carries only in-frame clones and drops some. Among over 20,000 clones listed, 72% were seen once. Input material: peripheral blood. The receptors stem from a woman older than 75 with acute or convalescent COVID-19. The CDR3 runs from the conserved cysteine through the conserved F or W. D genes are given only for firm matches. The size entry is marked missing in some rows and otherwise reads once, few, many or a size class.

D gene,clone size,V gene,J gene,CDR3 protein,CDR3 DNA
TRBD1,-,TRBV14,TRBJ2-1,CASSYRGDSYNEQFF,TGTGCCAGCAGTTACAGGGGCGACTCCTACAATGAGCAGTTCTTC
-,-,TRBV6-6,TRBJ1-1,CASLQTPNTEAFF,TGTGCCAGCCTTCAAACACCGAACACTGAAGCTTTCTTT
-,-,TRBV7-2,TRBJ2-3,CASSPRGSREVNTQYF,TGTGCCAGCAGCCCCCGGGGATCAAGGGAAGTGAATACGCAGTATTTT
-,-,TRBV6-4,TRBJ1-2,CASLRGSNYGYTF,TGTGCCAGCCTTAGGGGTTCTAACTATGGCTACACCTTC
TRBD1,-,TRBV27,TRBJ1-2,CASSFRDRDYGYTF,TGTGCCAGCAGTTTCCGGGACAGGGACTATGGCTACACCTTC
-,-,TRBV5-1,TRBJ2-5,CASSRNRGQQETQYF,TGCGCCAGCAGCCGCAACCGGGGACAACAAGAGACCCAGTACTTC
-,-,TRBV5-1,TRBJ2-3,CASSLGNGGSGTTDTQYF,TGCGCCAGCAGCTTGGGAAACGGGGGGAGCGGGACAACAGATACGCAGTATTTT
-,-,TRBV9,TRBJ2-5,CASSLGGQLYQETQYF,TGTGCCAGCAGCCTAGGCGGGCAGCTGTACCAAGAGACCCAGTACTTC
-,-,TRBV20-1,TRBJ2-1,CSTAPHNEQFF,TGCAGCACTGCCCCCCACAATGAGCAGTTCTTC
TRBD1,-,TRBV28,TRBJ1-5,CASSPRDRVGGYSNQPQHF,TGTGCCAGCAGCCCGAGGGACAGGGTAGGGGGGTATAGCAATCAGCCCCAGCATTTT
TRBD1,-,TRBV13,TRBJ1-2,CASSSKGTVYGYTF,TGTGCCAGCAGCTCGAAGGGGACAGTGTATGGCTACACCTTC
TRBD1,-,TRBV5-1,TRBJ2-2,CASSFTGTGGRNTGELFF,TGCGCCAGCAGCTTCACCGGGACAGGGGGCCGGAACACCGGGGAGCTGTTTTTT
-,few,TRBV28,TRBJ1-5,CASSLSPGLGSFNQPQHF,TGTGCCAGCAGTTTATCCCCTGGTTTGGGGAGCTTTAATCAGCCCCAGCATTTT
TRBD1,-,TRBV30,TRBJ1-6,CACGTGGNSPLHF,TGTGCCTGCGGGACAGGGGGTAATTCACCCCTCCACTTT
-,-,TRBV5-1,TRBJ1-1,CASSLQEYTEAFF,TGCGCCAGCAGCTTACAGGAGTACACTGAAGCTTTCTTT
-,-,TRBV28,TRBJ1-5,CASSPTGYRNQPQHF,TGTGCCAGCAGTCCAACAGGGTATCGCAATCAGCCCCAGCATTTT
-,-,TRBV7-2,TRBJ2-7,CASSFKDSSYEQYF,TGTGCCAGCAGCTTTAAGGACAGCTCCTACGAGCAGTACTTC
TRBD1,-,TRBV6-6,TRBJ1-6,CASRRDSPNNSPLHF,TGTGCCAGCAGAAGGGACAGCCCGAATAATTCACCCCTCCACTTT
TRBD2,-,TRBV6-6,TRBJ2-3,CASSYLPSGSTDTQYF,TGTGCCAGCAGTTACTTGCCTAGCGGTAGCACAGATACGCAGTATTTT
TRBD1,-,TRBV29-1,TRBJ1-1,CSVVPRQGFTEAFF,TGCAGCGTTGTTCCCAGACAGGGGTTCACTGAAGCTTTCTTT